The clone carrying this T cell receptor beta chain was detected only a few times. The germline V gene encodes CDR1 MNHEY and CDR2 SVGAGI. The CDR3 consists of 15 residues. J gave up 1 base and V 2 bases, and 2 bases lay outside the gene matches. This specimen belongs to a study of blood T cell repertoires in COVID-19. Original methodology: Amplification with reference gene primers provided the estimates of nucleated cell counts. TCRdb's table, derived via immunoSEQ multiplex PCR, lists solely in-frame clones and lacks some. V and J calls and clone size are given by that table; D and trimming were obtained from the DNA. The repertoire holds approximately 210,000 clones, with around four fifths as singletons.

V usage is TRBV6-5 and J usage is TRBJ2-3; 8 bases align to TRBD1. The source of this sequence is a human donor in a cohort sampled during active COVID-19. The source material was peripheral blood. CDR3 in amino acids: CASSYIRGRTDTQYF. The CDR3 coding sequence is TGTGCCAGCAGTTACATCAGGGGGCGCACAGATACGCAGTATTTT.